The rows below give T cell receptor beta chains drawn from one sample of a study of PD-L1 blockade in urothelial cancer. The method was immunoSEQ multiplex PCR; TCRdb's version includes in-frame clones alone and lacks a portion of them. This sample has 25,000 to 35,000 clones, with approximately 81% found just once. The material sequenced was PBMCs, taken around atezolizumab (anti-PD-L1) treatment. The receptors derive from a man between 65 and 80 years old with urothelial cancer. Both conserved end residues are part of each CDR3. D genes are given only for firm matches. Expanded clones get a size class; other rows say once, few or many, or leave the size out.

J	size	D	V	CDR3	DNA
TRBJ2-7	-	TRBD2	TRBV7-9	CASSLVAGTSYEQYF	TGTGCCAGCAGCTTAGTAGCGGGGACGTCCTACGAGCAGTACTTC
TRBJ2-5	few	-	TRBV19	CASRQAGETQYF	TGTGCCAGTAGACAAGCCGGGGAGACCCAGTACTTC
TRBJ1-5	-	TRBD1	TRBV30	CAWDPGQGDQPQHF	TGTGCCTGGGATCCGGGACAGGGCGATCAGCCCCAGCATTTT
TRBJ2-3	once	TRBD2	TRBV7-2	CASSLLDRTSIPDTQYF	TGTGCCAGCAGCTTGTTAGATAGGACTAGCATCCCAGATACGCAGTATTTT
TRBJ2-1	-	TRBD2	TRBV5-1	CASSSYGGGPGQQQFF	TGCGCCAGCAGCTCTTATGGGGGAGGGCCGGGTCAGCAGCAGTTCTTC
TRBJ1-1	few	TRBD1	TRBV14	CASSRQGFMNTEAFF	TGTGCCAGCAGCCGACAGGGCTTCATGAACACTGAAGCTTTCTTT
TRBJ1-1	-	-	TRBV11-2	CASSLVYGGHDTEAFF	TGTGCCAGCAGCTTAGTATACGGGGGGCACGACACTGAAGCTTTCTTT
TRBJ2-7	few	TRBD1	TRBV27	CASSRTGTESEQYF	TGTGCCAGCAGTCGCACCGGGACAGAATCCGAGCAGTACTTC
TRBJ2-7	-	TRBD2	TRBV7-6	CASSLASGNQYEQYF	TGTGCCAGCAGCTTAGCTAGCGGGAACCAATACGAGCAGTACTTC
TRBJ2-3	few	-	TRBV7-8	CASSLWSHSSSTDTQYF	TGTGCCAGCAGCTTATGGTCCCACTCGTCTAGCACAGATACGCAGTATTTT
TRBJ2-7	-	-	TRBV15	CATSRYRGGYEQYF	TGTGCCACCAGCAGATACAGGGGGGGCTACGAGCAGTACTTC
TRBJ1-5	-	TRBD1	TRBV5-1	CASSFGGGEQPQHF	TGCGCCAGCAGCTTTGGAGGGGGCGAACAGCCCCAGCATTTT
TRBJ2-3	-	-	TRBV7-2	CASSFSPQGTDTQYF	TGTGCCAGCAGTTTCTCCCCCCAGGGAACAGATACGCAGTATTTT
TRBJ1-2	few	TRBD1	TRBV5-4	CASSLPQQGAYGYTF	TGTGCCAGCAGCTTACCTCAACAGGGGGCATATGGCTACACCTTC
TRBJ1-4	-	-	TRBV4-3	CASSQDYRNEKLFF	TGCGCCAGCAGCCAAGATTACCGGAATGAAAAACTGTTTTTT
TRBJ2-2	-	TRBD2	TRBV4-3	CASSQTSGEGTGELFF	TGCGCCAGCAGCCAGACTAGCGGGGAAGGGACCGGGGAGCTGTTTTTT
TRBJ2-7	-	TRBD1	TRBV19	CASTPGGQGRGEQYF	TGTGCCAGTACCCCGGGGGGACAGGGGAGAGGCGAGCAGTACTTC
TRBJ1-1	-	-	TRBV11-3	CASSHLPGRTEAFF	TGTGCCAGCAGCCATCTCCCCGGGAGAACTGAAGCTTTCTTT
TRBJ2-1	-	-	TRBV14	CASSQVTRLNEQFF	TGTGCCAGCAGCCAAGTAACTAGACTCAATGAGCAGTTCTTC
TRBJ2-7	-	TRBD2	TRBV7-3	CASSTPAGAAGVQYF	TGTGCCAGCAGCACCCCAGCGGGAGCTGCCGGGGTGCAGTACTTC
TRBJ2-2	-	-	TRBV5-5	CASSPTGANTGELFF	TGTGCCAGCAGCCCAACCGGGGCGAACACCGGGGAGCTGTTTTTT
TRBJ2-5	-	TRBD2	TRBV5-4	CASATSGIPETQYF	TGTGCCAGCGCCACTAGCGGGATCCCCGAGACCCAGTACTTC
TRBJ2-5	-	TRBD1	TRBV19	CASRGQAETQYF	TGTGCCTCCAGGGGACAGGCCGAGACCCAGTACTTC
TRBJ2-7	-	-	TRBV6-6	CASSYRSSYEQYF	TGTGCCAGCAGTTACAGGAGCTCCTACGAGCAGTACTTC
TRBJ1-2	-	-	TRBV7-9	CASSLTASGIYGYTF	TGTGCCAGCAGCCTGACGGCCAGCGGGATCTATGGCTACACCTTC
TRBJ1-1	-	-	TRBV19	CASSNGEESTEAFF	TGTGCCAGTAGCAACGGTGAGGAATCCACTGAAGCTTTCTTT
TRBJ1-2	once	TRBD1	TRBV18	CASSPWDQGGLYGYTF	TGTGCCAGCTCACCCTGGGACCAGGGGGGTCTCTATGGCTACACCTTC
TRBJ2-7	-	-	TRBV6-5	CASSYEGYEQYF	TGTGCCAGCAGTTACGAGGGTTACGAGCAGTACTTC
TRBJ2-5	-	-	TRBV25-1	CASSGVAGDTETQYF	TGTGCCAGCAGTGGGGTGGCGGGGGACACGGAGACCCAGTACTTC
TRBJ2-1	few	TRBD2	TRBV18	CASSPLDGRFSGEQFF	TGTGCCAGCTCACCACTTGACGGGAGGTTTTCGGGTGAGCAGTTCTTC
TRBJ2-3	-	-	TRBV5-1	CASSFGAGSTDTQYF	TGCGCCAGCAGCTTCGGTGCGGGGAGCACAGATACGCAGTATTTT
TRBJ2-7	once	-	TRBV6-5	CASTGSYEQYF	TGTGCCAGCACAGGGTCCTACGAGCAGTACTTC
TRBJ2-7	once	TRBD2	TRBV5-4	CASSLASGSDEQYF	TGTGCCAGCAGCTTGGCTAGCGGGAGTGACGAGCAGTACTTC
TRBJ2-7	-	-	TRBV28	CASSWGAVAYEQYF	TGTGCCAGCAGTTGGGGAGCGGTGGCCTACGAGCAGTACTTC
TRBJ2-5	-	-	TRBV29-1	CSVEGRGEETQYF	TGCAGCGTTGAGGGCAGGGGGGAAGAGACCCAGTACTTC
TRBJ2-5	few	-	TRBV5-4	CASSRGHRETQYF	TGTGCCAGCAGCCGGGGACATCGGGAGACCCAGTACTTC
TRBJ1-5	once	-	TRBV19	CASSIVRGSNQPQHF	TGTGCCAGTAGTATCGTTCGGGGGAGCAATCAGCCCCAGCATTTT
TRBJ1-2	-	TRBD1	TRBV28	CASTDRADGYTF	TGTGCCAGCACGGACAGGGCGGATGGCTACACCTTC
TRBJ2-5	-	TRBD2	TRBV7-6	CASSLPAGGPRETQYF	TGTGCCAGCAGCTTACCAGCGGGAGGGCCGCGGGAGACCCAGTACTTC
TRBJ2-1	-	-	TRBV29-1	CSVEEGEQFF	TGCAGCGTTGAGGAGGGTGAGCAGTTCTTC
TRBJ2-3	-	TRBD1	TRBV6-1	CASSPHRGRADTQYF	TGTGCCAGCAGCCCCCACAGGGGTCGCGCAGATACGCAGTATTTT
TRBJ1-2	-	-	TRBV27	CASRAEGYGYTF	TGTGCCAGCAGGGCGGAGGGCTATGGCTACACCTTC
TRBJ2-2	-	TRBD2	TRBV7-2	CASSQSGRRTGELFF	TGTGCCAGCAGCCAAAGCGGGAGGAGAACCGGGGAGCTGTTTTTT
TRBJ2-7	-	-	TRBV6-5	CASSPRGASYEQYF	TGTGCCAGCAGTCCCAGGGGGGCGTCCTACGAGCAGTACTTC
TRBJ2-7	-	TRBD1	TRBV5-4	CASSLEDRVSEQYF	TGTGCCAGCAGCTTAGAAGACAGGGTAAGCGAGCAGTACTTC
TRBJ1-1	few	-	TRBV6-5	CASNHPGAAFF	TGTGCCAGCAATCACCCAGGGGCAGCTTTCTTT
TRBJ2-2	-	-	TRBV6-6	CASSTTGHSNTGELFF	TGTGCCAGCAGTACAACCGGACATTCGAACACCGGGGAGCTGTTTTTT
TRBJ2-2	-	TRBD1	TRBV5-1	CASSLGQDTGELFF	TGCGCCAGCAGCCTAGGACAGGACACCGGGGAGCTGTTTTTT
TRBJ2-2	-	TRBD2	TRBV19	CATLAGLNTGELFF	TGTGCCACGTTAGCGGGCCTGAACACCGGGGAGCTGTTTTTT
TRBJ1-6	-	-	TRBV2	CASSEERNSPLHF	TGTGCCAGCAGTGAGGAGAGGAATTCACCCCTCCACTTT